This entry lists 19 T cell receptor beta chains sequenced from one sample in a study of siplizumab effects on memory and regulatory T cells. Using immunoSEQ multiplex PCR, the repertoire was profiled, and TCRdb retains in-frame clones only, with some absent. The table has more than 90,000 clones, approximately 91% seen once. Sequencing was done on a sample of non-Treg CD4+ T cells sorted from blood. These receptor sequences come from a human donor in good health.

This chain joins TRBV5-4 and TRBJ2-5; D gene ambiguous. The germline gives CDR1 SGHNT, CDR2 YYREEE (reference sequence). CDR3 length: 13 amino acids. Between the trimmed V and J ends, which lost 2 bases and 5 bases, there was a span of 10 bases. The CDR3 is CASSFKGAETQYF. The DNA for the CDR3 is TGTGCCAGCAGCTTTAAGGGCGCGGAGACCCAGTACTTC.

V is TRBV21-1 and J is TRBJ2-2; TRBD2, as called in the table, went unchecked against the DNA. TRBV21-1 is designated a pseudogene. The CDR3 loop spans 15 amino acids. CDR3 nucleotides: TGTGCCAGCAGCATCGCGGGAGGAAACACCGGGGAGCTGTTTTTT. Its protein product is CASSIAGGNTGELFF.

The gene calls are TRBV29-1 and TRBJ2-6, with D unresolved. Per germline, CDR1 SQVTM and CDR2 ANQGSEA. This CDR3 region has 14 residues. V lost 7 bases and J 2 bases, leaving 12 bases between the germline ends. The CDR3 coding sequence is TGCAGCGGGGCATGCGTGACTGGGGCCAACGTCCTGACTTTC. This codes for CSGACVTGANVLTF.

The chain carries TRBV6-6 and TRBJ2-5, with D possibly TRBD2 on 5 matching bases. CDR3 size: 13 residues. Germline CDR1 reads MNHNY; CDR2 reads SVGAGI (reference sequence). V was trimmed by 5 bases and J by 1 base, leaving 8 bases between them. The CDR3 reads CASSERPQETQYF. CDR3 nucleotides: TGTGCCAGCAGTGAGCGGCCCCAAGAGACCCAGTACTTC.

The chain uses TRBV7-2 and TRBJ2-1, with 9 bases matching TRBD1. V lost 4 bases, J lost 7 bases, and 2 bases stayed unmatched. The CDR3 sequence is 13 residues long. From germline, CDR1 is SGHTA and CDR2 FQGNSA. The DNA of the CDR3 is TGTGCCAGCAGCTGGGACAGGGTTAATGAGCAGTTCTTC. This gives the protein CASSWDRVNEQFF.

Concerning this clone: At the DNA level, this CDR3 is encoded by other sequences in the same sample as well. The CDR3 loop reads CAWGRSYEQYF. Here the CDR3 DNA reads TGTGCCTGGGGCAGATCCTACGAGCAGTACTTC. This chain links TRBV30 with TRBJ2-7; unclear D gene. The CDR3 consists of 11 residues. The V and J ends lost 5 bases and 1 base respectively, with 6 bases between them. CDR1 is GTSNPN, CDR2 SVGIG, per germline (reference sequence).

The table lists this clone with a count of one. The V gene is TRBV27, the J gene TRBJ2-5; 8 bases align to TRBD1. Judging by the DNA end, TRBJ2-7 fits better; the J call may be wrong. CDR3 length equals 15 residues. Germline V gives CDR1 MNHEY, CDR2 SMNVEV (reference sequence). The CDR3 nucleotides are TGTGCCAGCAGCCGGGACAGGATTCTATCATACGAGCAGTACTTC. Protein product: CASSRDRILSYEQYF.

The chain links TRBV7-2 to TRBJ2-1; 7 nucleotides line up with TRBD2. The CDR3 has 16 amino acids. Germline CDR1 reads SGHTA; CDR2 reads FQGNSA. V lost 1 base and J lost 3; bases outside the gene matches: 6. The CDR3 loop is CASSLGGRGIYNEQFF. The CDR3 DNA follows: TGTGCCAGCAGCTTAGGTGGGAGGGGTATCTACAATGAGCAGTTCTTC.

V usage is TRBV12-5 and J usage is TRBJ1-5, with D uncertain. The CDR3 runs to 13 residues. In germline, CDR1 is LGHNT, CDR2 FRNRAP. Between the trimmed V and J ends, which lost 0 bases and 5 bases, there was a span of 5 bases. The CDR3 protein is CASGLVQDQPQHF. DNA for the CDR3: TGTGCTAGTGGTTTGGTACAAGATCAGCCCCAGCATTTT.

This clone has only a few counts. The rearrangement uses TRBV30 and TRBJ1-1; 7 bases agree with TRBD1. The V gene's germline CDR1 is GTSNPN and CDR2 SVGIG (reference sequence). The CDR3 covers 12 residues. Trimming took 4 bases from V and 11 from J; bases not matched to a gene: 10. CDR3 sequence (DNA): TGTGCCTGGAAAAGACAGGGCTCGGGGGCTTTCTTT. Protein: CAWKRQGSGAFF.

There are a few counts of this clone. The V call is TRBV5-1, the J call TRBJ2-1; TRBD1 matches at 9 bases. This CDR3 is built from 15 residues. With V trimmed by 5 bases and J by 5 bases, 8 bases remained unmatched. Germline CDR1 SGHRS, CDR2 YFSETQ. This chain's CDR3 is CASRGRDRADNEQFF. For the CDR3, the DNA is TGCGCCAGCAGGGGCCGGGACAGGGCTGACAATGAGCAGTTCTTC.

J is TRBJ2-1 and V is TRBV7-3; D uncertain. The CDR3 spans 13 residues. CDR1 is SGHTA and CDR2 is FQGTGA in the germline V gene. With 5 bases removed from V and 10 bases from J, the gap between germline ends came to 15 bases. The CDR3 sequence is CASSPNLAGEQFF. The CDR3 nucleotides are TGTGCCAGCAGCCCTAATTTAGCCGGGGAGCAGTTCTTC.

The genes are TRBV29-1 and TRBJ2-1; unclear D gene. CDR3 length: 13 residues. CDR1 and CDR2 (germline): SQVTM, ANQGSEA. Trimming left V 7 bases short and J 0 bases short, with 10 bases between. CDR3 in DNA: TGCAGCGCCAGTTGGGACTCCTACAATGAGCAGTTCTTC. Encoded protein: CSASWDSYNEQFF.

The CDR3 sequence is CAIKGVAAAPRLAGYTF. For the CDR3, the DNA is TGTGCCATCAAGGGGGTCGCGGCGGCTCCTAGGCTGGCGGGCTACACCTTC. V gene TRBV2 combines with J gene TRBJ1-2; D might be TRBD1 (6 bases). The germline V gene encodes CDR1 SNHLY and CDR2 FYNNEI. The ends were cut back, 10 bases at V and 8 bases at J, with 32 bases in the middle. CDR3 length: 17 residues.

The CDR3 region is CASSSHGSSGRYEQYF. In DNA, the CDR3 is TGTGCCAGCAGCTCCCACGGGTCTAGCGGGAGATACGAGCAGTACTTC. The chain joins TRBV7-8 to TRBJ2-7; 10 bases line up with TRBD2. CDR3 length: 16 residues. After removal of 4 bases from V and 4 bases from J, the junction contained 10 bases not matched to a gene. CDR1 is SGHVS and CDR2 is FQNEAQ in the germline V gene.

Only one count was recorded for this clone. The chain uses TRBV10-2 and TRBJ1-4; no reliable D call. V lost 3 bases to trimming and J lost 8 bases, with 13 bases between them. The CDR3 has 14 residues. Per germline, CDR1 WSHSY and CDR2 SAAADI. CDR3 sequence reads: CASSEGRADEKLFF. The CDR3 DNA reads TGCGCCAGCAGTGAAGGTCGGGCAGACGAAAAACTGTTTTTT.

This chain connects TRBV5-1 to TRBJ2-6; possible D gene TRBD2, 5 bases. This CDR3 has 20 amino acids. In germline, CDR1 is SGHRS, CDR2 YFSETQ. Between the trimmed V and J ends, which lost 3 bases and 0 bases, there was a span of 22 bases. The CDR3 sequence: CASSSGVDRSEYSGANVLTF. CDR3 DNA: TGCGCCAGCAGCTCCGGGGTGGACCGAAGCGAATACTCTGGGGCCAACGTCCTGACTTTC.

The genes are TRBV30 and TRBJ2-1, with TRBD1 identical over 8 bases. With 2 bases clipped from V and 4 bases from J, the junction kept 7 bases outside the gene matches. The CDR3 covers 15 residues. Germline CDR1 is GTSNPN and CDR2 is SVGIG (reference sequence). CDR3 loop: CAWSYRDRRYNEQFF. CDR3 DNA: TGTGCCTGGAGTTACCGGGACAGGAGATACAATGAGCAGTTCTTC.

V is TRBV6-1 and J is TRBJ1-6; D unclear. Germline CDR1 and CDR2: MNHNS and SASEGT. Trimming shortened V by 2 bases and J by 12 bases, and 11 bases separated the two germline ends. CDR3 size: 13 residues. The CDR3 DNA is TGTGCCAGCAGTGAATCGTCTGGATTACCCCTCCACTTT. This codes for CASSESSGLPLHF.